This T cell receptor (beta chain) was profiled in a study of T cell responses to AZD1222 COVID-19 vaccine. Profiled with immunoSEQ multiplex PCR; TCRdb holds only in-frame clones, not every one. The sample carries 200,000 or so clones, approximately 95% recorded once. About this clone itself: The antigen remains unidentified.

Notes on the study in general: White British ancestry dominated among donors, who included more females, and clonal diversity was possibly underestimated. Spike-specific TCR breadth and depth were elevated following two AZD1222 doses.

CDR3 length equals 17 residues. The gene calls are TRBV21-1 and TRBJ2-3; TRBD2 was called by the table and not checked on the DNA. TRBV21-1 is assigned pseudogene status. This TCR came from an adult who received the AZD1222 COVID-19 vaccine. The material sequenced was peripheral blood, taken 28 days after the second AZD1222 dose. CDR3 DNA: TGTGCCAGCAGCCCGCTGACTAGCGGGAACGACACAGATACGCAGTATTTT. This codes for CASSPLTSGNDTDTQYF.